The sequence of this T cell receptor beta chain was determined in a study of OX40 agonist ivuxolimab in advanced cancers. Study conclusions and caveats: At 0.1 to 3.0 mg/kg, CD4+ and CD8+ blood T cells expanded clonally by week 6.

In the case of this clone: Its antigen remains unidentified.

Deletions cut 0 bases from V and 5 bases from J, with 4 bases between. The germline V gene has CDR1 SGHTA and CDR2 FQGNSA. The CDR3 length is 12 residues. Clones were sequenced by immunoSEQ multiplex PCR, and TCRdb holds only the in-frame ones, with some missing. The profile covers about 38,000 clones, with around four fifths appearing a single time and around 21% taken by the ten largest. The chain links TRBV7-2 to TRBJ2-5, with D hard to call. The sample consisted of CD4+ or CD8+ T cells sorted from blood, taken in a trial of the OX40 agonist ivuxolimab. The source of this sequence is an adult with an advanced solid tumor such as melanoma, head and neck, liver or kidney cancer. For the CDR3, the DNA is TGTGCCAGCAGCTTAGCACTTGAGACCCAGTACTTC. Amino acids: CASSLALETQYF.